A single sample is the source of the 22 T cell receptor beta chains below, sequenced in a study of cytomegalovirus exposure and HLA in healthy donors. Method: immunoSEQ multiplex PCR; TCRdb's copy keeps in-frame clones and lacks some. The repertoire consists of roughly 56,000 clones, with around nine tenths occurring once and the leading ten covering 0.9% to 1.4%. The sequenced material came from PBMCs. The receptors were gathered from a man aged 18 to 30 in good health and CMV-seronegative.

The chain is built from TRBV5-1 and TRBJ1-1; 8 positions match TRBD1. Per the germline V gene, CDR1 is SGHRS and CDR2 is YFSETQ. The CDR3 spans 12 residues. V dropped 3 bases and J dropped 14; count of bases not matched to a gene: 9. This chain's CDR3 is CASSYQDRGKFF. CDR3 coding DNA: TGCGCCAGCAGCTACCAAGACAGGGGCAAGTTCTTT.

The chain has TRBV11-2 and TRBJ1-2, with 9 bases that match TRBD1. The CDR3 has 16 amino acids. Germline CDR1 is SGHAT and CDR2 is FQNNGV. Trimming took 0 bases from V and 0 from J; bases not matched to a gene: 2. CDR3 residues: CASSLDGTGSNYGYTF. Here the CDR3 DNA reads TGTGCCAGCAGCTTAGATGGGACAGGGTCTAACTATGGCTACACCTTC.

To note about this clone: The same CDR3 also results from other DNA sequences found in this sample. V usage is TRBV28 and J usage is TRBJ2-7, with a tentative D call TRBD1 (5 bases). Trimming stripped 3 bases from V and 3 bases from J, with 6 bases between. Germline CDR1 and CDR2: MDHEN and SYDVKM. This CDR3 is 12 amino acids long. CDR3 DNA: TGTGCCAGCAGTTTTAGGGGCTACGAGCAGTACTTC. Its protein is CASSFRGYEQYF.

This chain links TRBV25-1 with TRBJ1-2; D not certain. CDR3 length: 13 amino acids. Germline lookup yields CDR1 MGHDK and CDR2 SYGVNS. The V end lost 7 bases, the J end lost 7 bases, and 16 bases lay between the germline ends. CDR3 region: CASTEGLGAGYTF. DNA of the CDR3: TGTGCCAGCACCGAAGGTTTGGGAGCTGGCTACACCTTC.

The chain has TRBV7-9 and TRBJ2-7, with TRBD2 as a possible D gene (6 bases). Per germline, CDR1 SEHNR and CDR2 FQNEAQ (reference sequence). CDR3 length: 13 residues. The ends were cut back, 4 bases at V and 2 bases at J, with 9 bases in the middle. CDR3: CASSSGGAYEQYF. As DNA, the CDR3 is TGTGCCAGCAGCTCAGGCGGGGCCTACGAGCAGTACTTC.

The genes are TRBV5-1 and TRBJ2-1; 7 bases line up with TRBD1. J lost 0 bases, V lost 0 bases, and 9 bases had no gene match. Germline V gene data show CDR1 as SGHRS and CDR2 as YFSETQ. The length of the CDR3 is 18 residues. The CDR3 DNA is TGCGCCAGCAGCTTGGTTGGGGGACAGAGGTCCTCCTACAATGAGCAGTTCTTC. Translated, it gives CASSLVGGQRSSYNEQFF.

This chain links TRBV6-4 with TRBJ2-1, with 10 bases identical to TRBD2. Germline V CDR1 and CDR2: MRHNA, SNTAGT. The CDR3 spans 16 residues. With V trimmed by 5 bases and J by 5 bases, 9 bases remained unmatched. CDR3 DNA sequence: TGTGCCAGCAGTATAGCGGGAGGACGGAACGACAATGAGCAGTTCTTC. This translates into CASSIAGGRNDNEQFF.

The CDR3 loop reads CASRPGQGYNQPQHF. DNA for the CDR3: TGCGCCAGCAGGCCAGGACAGGGGTACAATCAGCCCCAGCATTTT. The rearrangement joins TRBV5-1 to TRBJ1-5; 9 bases match TRBD1. Germline trimming cut 5 bases from V and 3 bases from J; bases unmatched to any gene: 6. CDR3 size: 15 residues. Germline CDR1 and CDR2: SGHRS and YFSETQ. Supplemented by reference TRBV5-1 and TRBJ1-5, the full variable domain reads KAGVTQTPRYLIKTRGQQVTLSCSPISGHRSVSWYQQTPGQGLQFLFEYFSETQRNKGNFPGRFSGRQFSNSRSEMNVSTLELGDSALYLCASRPGQGYNQPQHFGDGTRLSIL.

Concerning this clone: One end of the junction fails to match germline, which may point to a read error. The genes are TRBV6-6 and TRBJ1-4; no reliable D call. The CDR3 is 11 amino acids. Germline V gene data show CDR1 as MNHNY and CDR2 as SVGAGI (reference sequence). Written as DNA, the CDR3 is TGTGCCAGCAGTTACTCGCTGCGATACCTTTTT. Its protein product is CASSYSLRYLF.

V gene TRBV27 combines with J gene TRBJ2-1; 14 nucleotides match TRBD2. Germline V gene data show CDR1 as MNHEY and CDR2 as SMNVEV (reference sequence). After removal of 0 bases from V and 7 bases from J, the junction contained 8 bases not matched to a gene. The CDR3 consists of 18 residues. The CDR3, as DNA: TGTGCCAGCAGTTTATCGGCGGGACTAGCGGGAGATCTTAATGAGCAGTTCTTC. Translation gives CASSLSAGLAGDLNEQFF.

This chain connects TRBV5-1 to TRBJ2-3, with D unresolved. CDR1 SGHRS and CDR2 YFSETQ come from the germline V gene. V gave up 7 bases and J gave up 0 bases, with 12 bases separating them. CDR3 length equals 14 residues. The CDR3 DNA is TGCGCCAGCTCAGGCCTCTCTAGCACAGATACGCAGTATTTT. It encodes CASSGLSSTDTQYF.

The V call is TRBV6-1, the J call TRBJ1-2; D not resolved. Trimming stripped 1 base from V and 7 bases from J, with 16 bases between. CDR1 MNHNS and CDR2 SASEGT come from the germline V gene. The CDR3 contains 15 residues. The CDR3 here is CASSEEDGVSRGYTF. The CDR3 DNA sequence: TGTGCCAGCAGTGAAGAAGACGGGGTCTCGCGTGGCTACACCTTC.

This chain links TRBV9 with TRBJ1-5, with 8 bases fitting TRBD1. The germline CDR1 and CDR2 sequences are SGDLS and YYNGEE. The CDR3 totals 14 residues. V lost 4 bases to trimming and J lost 6 bases; unmatched junction nucleotides: 6. The CDR3 here is CASSPQGAGQPQHF. CDR3 DNA sequence: TGTGCCAGCAGCCCCCAGGGGGCTGGTCAGCCCCAGCATTTT.

The chain joins TRBV18 to TRBJ2-1, with 11 bases lining up with TRBD1. The CDR3 runs to 16 residues. The germline CDR1 and CDR2 sequences are KGHSH and LQKENI. The trim removed 4 bases at V and 9 bases at J, leaving 11 bases unmatched. This chain's CDR3 is CASSQPGQGETGEQFF. CDR3 DNA sequence: TGTGCCAGCTCACAACCGGGACAGGGGGAGACAGGTGAGCAGTTCTTC.

The chain couples TRBV29-1 to TRBJ2-1, with D uncertain. There are 10 residues in the CDR3. The V gene lost 4 bases and the J gene lost 7 bases, with 5 bases spanning the gap. The germline CDR1 and CDR2 sequences are SQVTM and ANQGSEA. The DNA of the CDR3 is TGCAGCGTTGTCGTAAATGAGCAGTTCTTC. This codes for CSVVVNEQFF.

V and J are TRBV7-9 and TRBJ2-7; TRBD2 might be the D (5 bases). The germline V and J ends were trimmed by 5 bases and 6 bases, with 14 bases remaining between them. Germline CDR1 is SEHNR and CDR2 is FQNEAQ (reference sequence). The CDR3 runs 13 residues. DNA for the CDR3: TGTGCCAGCAGCCCGCTTGGAGGCAGCGAGCAGTACTTC. Its translation: CASSPLGGSEQYF.

The J gene is TRBJ2-2, the V gene TRBV7-8, with a possible D match to TRBD1 (5 bases). The CDR3 loop spans 16 amino acids. Germline lookup yields CDR1 SGHVS and CDR2 FQNEAQ. Trimming took off 4 bases at V and 2 bases at J, with 14 bases between the two ends. CDR3 residues: CASSYRTRRNTGELFF. In nucleotides, the CDR3 is TGTGCCAGCAGCTACCGGACACGACGTAACACCGGGGAGCTGTTTTTT.

The rearrangement links TRBV25-1 to TRBJ2-4; 16 bases are a match to TRBD2. CDR3 length: 15 residues. Germline values: CDR1 MGHDK, CDR2 SYGVNS. V lost 8 bases and J lost 7; bases outside the gene matches: 5. In DNA form, the CDR3 reads TGTGCCAGCCGCGGGACTAGCGGGAGGGGGAACATTCAGTACTTC. Translation: CASRGTSGRGNIQYF.

The genes are TRBV11-2 and TRBJ2-3; 9 positions match TRBD1. CDR3 length equals 16 residues. Germline V gene data show CDR1 as SGHAT and CDR2 as FQNNGV. J was trimmed by 0 bases and V by 3 bases; bases with no gene match: 4. Written as DNA, the CDR3 is TGTGCCAGCAGCTTTACAGGGGGCCTAAGCACAGATACGCAGTATTTT. This encodes CASSFTGGLSTDTQYF.

The chain uses TRBV28 and TRBJ2-5; maybe TRBD2 (6 bases). The CDR3 sequence is 16 residues long. Trimming left V 2 bases short and J 3 bases short, with 16 bases between. Germline V gives CDR1 MDHEN, CDR2 SYDVKM. The CDR3 bases are TGTGCCAGCAGTTTAGTTCAGGGATCGGGGGAAGAGACCCAGTACTTC. Translating it yields CASSLVQGSGEETQYF.

The rearrangement links TRBV5-4 to TRBJ2-1; D may be TRBD1 (5 bases). Trimming removed 1 base at V and 7 bases at J, with 6 bases between. In germline, CDR1 is SGHNT, CDR2 YYREEE (reference sequence). The length of the CDR3 is 12 residues. In DNA form, the CDR3 reads TGTGCCAGCAGCTTGTCAGGGAATGAGCAGTTCTTC. Amino acid sequence: CASSLSGNEQFF.

A remark on this clone: One end of the junction fails to match germline, which may point to a read error. CDR3: CASSLGTGSFEQYF. The CDR3 nucleotides are TGTGCCAGCAGCCTTGGGACAGGGTCCTTCGAGCAGTACTTC. J is TRBJ2-7 and V is TRBV7-9; 9 positions agree with TRBD1. Germline V lookup: CDR1 SEHNR, CDR2 FQNEAQ (reference sequence). The CDR3 length is 14 residues.